The 19 T cell receptor beta chains given below trace back to one sample, sequenced in a study of identical twins. TCRdb itself ran the 5' RACE reads through MiXCR, one entry per CDR3 protein. In the table there are hundreds of thousands of distinct CDR3 sequences, approximately 6% of which are singletons. Sequenced material: naive T cells sorted from blood. The receptors were gathered from a man aged 18 to 30 in good health.

The chain employs TRBV2 and TRBJ2-3; D may correspond to TRBD1 or TRBD2 (6 bases each). This CDR3 spans 14 amino acids. Germline CDR1 SNHLY, CDR2 FYNNEI. Trimming shortened V by 8 bases and J by 5 bases, and 17 bases separated the two germline ends. CDR3 DNA: TGTGCCAGCCTCCTCGAGGGGGGCAGAGATACGCAGTATTTT. This translates into CASLLEGGRDTQYF.

This clonotype was counted ten times or more. This rearrangement joins TRBV12-3 or TRBV12-4 to TRBJ2-7; tentatively, D is TRBD1 or TRBD2 (5 bases each). V was trimmed by 6 bases and J by 5 bases, leaving 14 bases between them. This CDR3 is built from 13 residues. CDR3 residues: CASSKWGSHEQYV. The CDR3 DNA reads TGTGCCAGCAGCAAGTGGGGGAGCCACGAGCAGTACGTC.

Many counts were recorded for this clonotype. The chain has TRBV7-2 and TRBJ2-1; 8 positions match TRBD1. This CDR3 has 16 residues. V lost 4 bases to trimming and J lost 0 bases; unmatched junction nucleotides: 5. CDR1 is SGHTA, CDR2 FQGNSA, per germline. This CDR3 reads CASSWTGLSSYNEQFF. The CDR3 DNA follows: TGTGCCAGCAGCTGGACAGGGTTAAGCTCCTACAATGAGCAGTTCTTC.

The sample holds a few counts of this clonotype. V gene TRBV24-1 combines with J gene TRBJ2-5; D gene unclear. The germline gives CDR1 KGHDR, CDR2 SFDVKD. CDR3 length: 15 amino acids. V was trimmed by 2 bases and J by 1 base, leaving 10 bases between them. In nucleotides, the CDR3 is TGTGCCACCAGTGATTCCTCGGCGATCCAAGAGACCCAGTACTTC. This sequence encodes CATSDSSAIQETQYF.

This clonotype was detected only a few times. The genes are TRBV10-3 and TRBJ2-7; 8 bases are a match to TRBD2. This CDR3 comprises 13 residues. Germline V gene lookup returns CDR1 ENHRY and CDR2 SYGVKD. Germline trimming cut 10 bases from V and 2 bases from J; bases unmatched to any gene: 7. The CDR3 spells CATGGPGPYEQYV. For the CDR3, the DNA is TGTGCCACGGGAGGGCCGGGACCCTACGAGCAGTACGTC.

In this sample, this clonotype turned up many times. As DNA, the CDR3 is TGTGCCACCAGAGATATTAAAGCTTGGTGGGGTAAATCCTACAATGAGCAGTTCTTC. Its protein is CATRDIKAWWGKSYNEQFF. This rearrangement joins TRBV24-1 to TRBJ2-1; D not resolved. In germline, CDR1 is KGHDR, CDR2 SFDVKD. This CDR3 contains 19 residues. V dropped 7 bases and J dropped 1 base, with 25 bases sitting between them.

This clonotype was recorded many times. The chain recombines TRBV4-3 with TRBJ2-7; 10 nucleotides align to TRBD2. The CDR3 is 16 amino acids. Trimming cost V 2 bases and J 3 bases; bases outside gene matches: 7. Germline V gene sequence: CDR1 LGHNA, CDR2 YSLEER. The DNA of the CDR3 is TGCGCCAGCAGCCAACTGATAGGACTAGCGGTCTACGAGCAGTACTTC. Protein product: CASSQLIGLAVYEQYF.

This clonotype came up many times. This chain links TRBV24-1 with TRBJ2-1, with D possibly being TRBD2 (6 bases). CDR3 length equals 14 residues. The germline V gene encodes CDR1 KGHDR and CDR2 SFDVKD. V was shortened by 2 bases and J by 9 bases, with 13 bases between the two germline ends. The CDR3, as DNA: TGTGCCACCAGTGATTCGGACTATTTCAGTGAGCAGTTCTTC. Translated, it gives CATSDSDYFSEQFF.

In this sample, this clonotype turned up many times. The chain combines TRBV27 with TRBJ2-7; the D gene could be TRBD1 or TRBD2 (6 bases each). V dropped 1 base and J dropped 2 bases, with 12 bases sitting between them. CDR1 is MNHEY, CDR2 SMNVEV, per germline (reference sequence). This CDR3 contains 15 residues. The CDR3 nucleotides read TGTGCCAGCAGTTTATTGGGGGGACATACCTACGAGCAGTACTTC. This encodes CASSLLGGHTYEQYF.

The chain links TRBV2 to TRBJ2-1; D is unresolved. The CDR3 runs to 14 residues. Trimming pared 7 bases from V and 6 bases from J, leaving 16 bases between. Germline CDR1 SNHLY, CDR2 FYNNEI. CDR3 sequence (DNA): TGTGCCAGCATTTCGGATTGGGGTGGCAATGAGCAGTTCTTC. This translates into CASISDWGGNEQFF.

This clonotype was counted many times. The chain joins TRBV27 to TRBJ1-2; TRBD1 aligns across 7 bases. CDR3 size: 13 residues. V was clipped by 6 bases and J by 2 bases; unmatched bases: 3. CDR1 MNHEY and CDR2 SMNVEV come from the germline V gene (reference sequence). The CDR3, as DNA: TGTGCCAGCAGGGCAGGGGGGAACTATGGCTACACCTTC. Translation: CASRAGGNYGYTF.

The sample holds many counts of this clonotype. The V gene is TRBV5-1, the J gene TRBJ2-1; 8 bases agree with TRBD1. The CDR3 consists of 14 residues. Germline lookup yields CDR1 SGHRS and CDR2 YFSETQ. V trimming: 3 bases; J trimming: 9 bases; junction bases outside the gene matches: 8. CDR3 loop: CASSYGQGGTEQFF. The CDR3 DNA sequence: TGCGCCAGCAGCTACGGACAGGGCGGTACTGAGCAGTTCTTC.

This clonotype was seen ten or more times. The J gene is TRBJ2-3, the V gene TRBV5-1; 7 bases are a match to TRBD1. The junction had 8 bases not matched to a gene; V was cut back by 5 bases and J by 5 bases. Looked up from germline, CDR1 is SGHRS and CDR2 is YFSETQ. CDR3 length equals 14 residues. Here the CDR3 reads CASSTNRGEDTQYF. CDR3 DNA: TGCGCCAGCAGTACTAACAGGGGAGAAGATACGCAGTATTTT. The entire variable domain, with the rest obtained from reference TRBV5-1 and TRBJ2-3, is as follows: KAGVTQTPRYLIKTRGQQVTLSCSPISGHRSVSWYQQTPGQGLQFLFEYFSETQRNKGNFPGRFSGRQFSNSRSEMNVSTLELGDSALYLCASSTNRGEDTQYFGPGTRLTVL.

This clonotype has ten or more counts. This chain uses TRBV12-3 or TRBV12-4 with TRBJ2-5, with D possibly called TRBD1 or TRBD2 (5 bases each). V lost 3 bases and J 0 bases, leaving 5 bases between the germline ends. There are 13 residues in the CDR3. Written as DNA, the CDR3 is TGTGCCAGCAGTTTGGGGGACCAAGAGACCCAGTACTTC. Translating it yields CASSLGDQETQYF.

This rearrangement joins TRBV9 to TRBJ1-1; D is possibly TRBD1 (5 bases). Trimming left V 0 bases short and J 0 bases short, with 12 bases between. Germline V CDR1 and CDR2: SGDLS, YYNGEE. The CDR3 extends over 16 amino acids. CDR3 coding DNA: TGTGCCAGCAGCGTAGTCGGGGGTTCAGTGAACACTGAAGCTTTCTTT. Translated: CASSVVGGSVNTEAFF. The full variable domain, rest sourced from reference TRBV9 and TRBJ1-1, is DSGVTQTPKHLITATGQRVTLRCSPRSGDLSVYWYQQSLDQGLQFLIQYYNGEERAKGNILERFSAQQFPDLHSELNLSSLELGDSALYFCASSVVGGSVNTEAFFGQGTRLTVV.

There are many counts of this clonotype. The V gene is TRBV6-5, the J gene TRBJ2-5, with D perhaps matching TRBD1 (6 bases). Trimming took 4 bases from V and 5 from J, leaving 17 bases between them. The CDR3 contains 15 residues. Germline CDR1 is MNHEY and CDR2 is SVGAGI. CDR3: CASSWGQGYRETQYF. The CDR3 DNA sequence: TGTGCCAGCAGTTGGGGGCAGGGGTATAGGGAGACCCAGTACTTC.

This clonotype was observed at least ten times. The V gene is TRBV20-1, the J gene TRBJ2-3; D is undetermined. Germline loops: CDR1 DFQATT, CDR2 SNEGSKA (reference sequence). The CDR3 covers 17 residues. V was shortened by 0 bases and J by 2 bases, with 18 bases between the two germline ends. This CDR3 is CSARDLIGGLLTDTQYF. The DNA of the CDR3 is TGCAGTGCTAGAGATCTCATCGGTGGTTTGCTCACAGATACGCAGTATTTT.

This clonotype was seen a few times. This chain uses TRBV30 with TRBJ2-1, with 9 bases identical to TRBD2. Losses at the gene ends were 6 bases for V and 6 bases for J; bases not matched to a gene: 6. Germline-derived CDR1 and CDR2 are GTSNPN and SVGIG (reference sequence). The CDR3 has 13 residues. The CDR3 loop reads CACLAGTSNEQFF. The CDR3 DNA reads TGTGCCTGCCTAGCGGGAACCTCCAATGAGCAGTTCTTC.

This clonotype was observed a handful of times. The chain has TRBV13 and TRBJ2-7, with 7 bases that match TRBD2. The ends lost 0 bases at V and 13 bases at J; junction bases unmatched: 6. This CDR3 comprises 12 residues. Germline-derived CDR1 and CDR2 are PRHDT and FYEKMQ (reference sequence). The CDR3 sequence is CASSLGGGEPYF. CDR3 nucleotides: TGTGCCAGCAGCTTAGGGGGGGGGGAACCCTACTTC.